What follows are 19 T cell receptor beta chains derived from one specimen sequenced in a study of beta chain features in type 1 diabetes. As every portion of the isolated RNA was reverse transcribed, the sequencing read expressed TCRB transcripts. Sequencing used immunoSEQ multiplex PCR; TCRdb keeps in-frame clones, though not all of them. The sample has under 500,000 clones, 30% seen once. Source material: naive CD4+ T cells from blood. The source of these receptors is a man between 18 and 35 years old in good health.

This clone was found a few times. The chain uses TRBV6-1 and TRBJ2-1; D is perhaps TRBD1 (6 bases). From germline, CDR1 is MNHNS and CDR2 SASEGT. The CDR3 consists of 15 residues. Trimming removed 4 bases from V and 4 bases from J, with 14 bases in between. CDR3: CASSGTVPAYNEQFF. The CDR3 DNA follows: TGTGCCAGCAGTGGGACAGTTCCAGCTTACAATGAGCAGTTCTTC.

The sample holds one count of this clone. This chain connects TRBV7-8 to TRBJ2-1; D is perhaps TRBD2 (5 bases). The V end lost 5 bases, the J end lost 14 bases, and 19 bases lay between the germline ends. Germline CDR1 reads SGHVS; CDR2 reads FQNEAQ. The CDR3 consists of 13 residues. CDR3: CASSGAYLSREFF. The CDR3 DNA reads as TGTGCCAGCAGCGGCGCCTACCTTTCGAGGGAGTTCTTC. The entire variable domain, with the rest obtained from reference TRBV7-8 and TRBJ2-1, is as follows: GAGVSQSPRYKVAKRGQDVALRCDPISGHVSLFWYQQALGQGPEFLTYFQNEAQLDKSGLPSDRFFAERPEGSVSTLKIQRTQQEDSAVYLCASSGAYLSREFFGPGTRLTVL.

V gene TRBV10-3 combines with J gene TRBJ2-3, with 7 bases aligning to TRBD2. The ends lost 3 bases at V and 1 base at J; junction bases unmatched: 7. Germline CDR1 and CDR2: ENHRY and SYGVKD. This CDR3 has 16 amino acids. The DNA for the CDR3 is TGTGCCATCAGTGACCTAGCGGAAAAACGCACAGATACGCAGTATTTT. Its translation is CAISDLAEKRTDTQYF.

This clone was observed a handful of times. This chain links TRBV27 with TRBJ2-5, with D perhaps matching TRBD1 or TRBD2 (5 bases each). The CDR3 consists of 14 residues. V lost 5 bases and J 5 bases, leaving 15 bases between the germline ends. Germline CDR1 reads MNHEY; CDR2 reads SMNVEV (reference sequence). The CDR3 DNA is TGTGCCAGCAGTACCGCTAGGGGCGGGGAGACCCAGTACTTC. It yields the protein CASSTARGGETQYF.

The chain employs TRBV28 and TRBJ2-1; the match to TRBD2 covers 13 bases. Germline assignment: CDR1 MDHEN and CDR2 SYDVKM. CDR3 size: 15 residues. The V gene end was trimmed by 7 bases and the J gene end by 8 bases; junction bases not matched to a gene: 8. In nucleotides, the CDR3 is TGTGCCAGCACCTCGACTAGCGGGAGGCGTGATGAGCAGTTCTTC. Translating it yields CASTSTSGRRDEQFF.

The chain has TRBV29-1 and TRBJ1-1; D is uncertain. The germline gives CDR1 SQVTM, CDR2 ANQGSEA. CDR3 length equals 12 residues. Trimming took off 7 bases at V and 1 base at J, with 10 bases between the two ends. CDR3 sequence: CSAGHENTEAFF. The CDR3 bases are TGCAGCGCCGGTCATGAGAACACTGAAGCTTTCTTT.

This clone turned up a few times. V usage is TRBV10-3 and J usage is TRBJ2-3, with 9 bases identical to TRBD2. The germline V gene has CDR1 ENHRY and CDR2 SYGVKD. The CDR3 totals 13 residues. V lost 7 bases and J lost 5; bases outside the gene matches: 4. This CDR3 is CAIMKREEDTQYF. CDR3 in DNA: TGTGCCATCATGAAGCGGGAGGAAGATACGCAGTATTTT.

This rearrangement joins TRBV29-1 to TRBJ2-7; D gene unclear. CDR3 size: 13 residues. Germline CDR1 reads SQVTM; CDR2 reads ANQGSEA. The V gene lost 8 bases and the J gene lost 0 bases, with 14 bases spanning the gap. The CDR3 region is CSSGVFSSYEQYF. CDR3 DNA sequence: TGCAGCTCTGGGGTCTTCAGCTCCTACGAGCAGTACTTC.

This clone turned up a few times. This specimen includes other DNA sequences encoding the same CDR3. The chain couples TRBV7-9 to TRBJ2-3; D is ambiguous. The V gene's germline CDR1 is SEHNR and CDR2 FQNEAQ (reference sequence). The V end lost 1 base, the J end lost 3 bases, and 5 bases lay between the germline ends. This CDR3 region has 13 residues. DNA of the CDR3: TGTGCCAGCAGCTTAGTGGGAACAGATACGCAGTATTTT. Translating it yields CASSLVGTDTQYF. Full variable domain (rest looked up from reference TRBV7-9 and TRBJ2-3): DTGVSQNPRHKITKRGQNVTFRCDPISEHNRLYWYRQTLGQGPEFLTYFQNEAQLEKSRLLSDRFSAERPKGSFSTLEIQRTEQGDSAMYLCASSLVGTDTQYFGPGTRLTVL.

V gene TRBV28 combines with J gene TRBJ2-3; D possibly uses TRBD1 or TRBD2 (5 bases each). The CDR3 is made up of 15 amino acids. Per germline, CDR1 MDHEN and CDR2 SYDVKM. Trimming pared 2 bases from V and 8 bases from J, leaving 17 bases between. DNA of the CDR3: TGTGCCAGCAGTTTACCGGGGCAGCCCTACGGTACGCAGTATTTT. Amino acid sequence: CASSLPGQPYGTQYF.

This clone came up a few times. This chain connects TRBV6-5 to TRBJ2-7; 10 positions agree with TRBD2. Per germline, CDR1 MNHEY and CDR2 SVGAGI. Trimming at V came to 5 bases and at J to 6 bases, leaving 10 bases not matched to a gene. The CDR3 sequence is 15 residues long. The CDR3 region is CASSLYGLAVFEQYF. CDR3 sequence (DNA): TGTGCCAGCAGTCTATACGGACTAGCGGTCTTCGAGCAGTACTTC.

This clone was found a few times. This chain uses TRBV30 with TRBJ1-5; D remains ambiguous. The CDR3 loop spans 13 amino acids. Per germline, CDR1 GTSNPN and CDR2 SVGIG (reference sequence). The V end lost 0 bases, the J end lost 3 bases, and 6 bases lay between the germline ends. In DNA form, the CDR3 reads TGTGCCTGGAGTGTGGCAGTCAATCAGCCCCAGCATTTT. This sequence encodes CAWSVAVNQPQHF.

Only a few counts were recorded for this clone. This chain connects TRBV15 to TRBJ2-1; unclear D gene. This CDR3 comprises 15 residues. V lost 3 bases, J lost 3 bases, and 12 bases lay in between. Looked up from germline, CDR1 is LNHNV and CDR2 is YYDKDF (reference sequence). CDR3 residues: CATSRERLYYNEQFF. DNA of the CDR3: TGTGCCACCAGCAGGGAACGGTTGTACTACAATGAGCAGTTCTTC.

This clone turned up a few times. The CDR3 loop reads CAGGASGYEQYF. The CDR3 nucleotides are TGCGCAGGCGGGGCTAGCGGATACGAGCAGTACTTC. The chain recombines TRBV29-1 with TRBJ2-7; 7 bases are a match to TRBD2. Germline V lookup: CDR1 SQVTM, CDR2 ANQGSEA. The CDR3 loop spans 12 amino acids.

This clone is a singleton in its sample. The gene calls are TRBV6-6 and TRBJ2-7; 9 nucleotides agree with TRBD1. The CDR3 sequence is 14 residues long. V lost 6 bases and J lost 7; bases outside the gene matches: 10. Germline V gives CDR1 MNHNY, CDR2 SVGAGI (reference sequence). The CDR3: CASRSPGTGREQYF. For the CDR3, the DNA is TGTGCCAGCAGGTCCCCCGGGACAGGGAGGGAGCAGTACTTC.

The rearrangement joins TRBV28 to TRBJ2-1; 8 bases fit TRBD2. Germline CDR1 MDHEN, CDR2 SYDVKM. Unmatched junction bases numbered 11, after V lost 6 bases and J lost 7 bases. This CDR3 has 15 residues. The CDR3 here is CASRRGAGVGNEQFF. DNA for the CDR3: TGTGCCAGCAGGCGGGGAGCGGGAGTGGGGAATGAGCAGTTCTTC.

This clone was counted between two and nine times. CDR3 in DNA: TGTGCCAGCAGGCCGGGACTAGCGGTCTGGGATGAGCAGTTCTTC. This translates into CASRPGLAVWDEQFF. The chain employs TRBV11-2 and TRBJ2-1; TRBD2 matches at 11 bases. Germline V gene data show CDR1 as SGHAT and CDR2 as FQNNGV. The CDR3 is 15 residues long. V gave up 6 bases and J gave up 8 bases; unmatched junction bases: 9. Using reference TRBV11-2 and TRBJ2-1 for the parts outside the CDR3, the full variable domain is EAGVAQSPRYKIIEKRQSVAFWCNPISGHATLYWYQQILGQGPKLLIQFQNNGVVDDSQLPKDRFSAERLKGVDSTLKIQPAKLEDSAVYLCASRPGLAVWDEQFFGPGTRLTVL.

This rearrangement joins TRBV10-3 to TRBJ2-7; perhaps TRBD2 as D (5 bases). The CDR3 is 13 residues long. V gave up 4 bases and J gave up 5 bases, with 12 bases separating them. CDR1 ENHRY and CDR2 SYGVKD come from the germline V gene. In nucleotides, the CDR3 is TGTGCCATCAGTGCTGCCGGAGCGGACGAGCAGTACTTC. Its protein product is CAISAAGADEQYF.

The sample holds a few counts of this clone. The chain joins TRBV5-4 to TRBJ2-7; tentatively, D is TRBD1 (5 bases). This CDR3 is 15 amino acids long. Per the germline V gene, CDR1 is SGHNT and CDR2 is YYREEE (reference sequence). V was shortened by 4 bases and J by 6 bases, with 20 bases between the two germline ends. CDR3 DNA sequence: TGTGCCAGCAGCCCCGACAGTGCCCCCCTCGGCGAGCAGTACTTC. Translation: CASSPDSAPLGEQYF.